The entry below gives a single T cell receptor beta chain sequence along with its context. The sample belongs to a study of blood T cell repertoires in COVID-19. The table came from immunoSEQ multiplex PCR; TCRdb's copy has only in-frame clones and leaves some out. The sample lists about 300,000 clones, roughly 91% occurring once. There are 12 residues in the CDR3. The Seattle patients, enrolled during active infection, were followed longitudinally. This chain connects TRBV21-1 to TRBJ1-2; the table's D call, TRBD1, was not checked against the DNA. TRBV21-1 is a recognized pseudogene. The sequenced material came from peripheral blood. The TCR comes from a woman in her twenties or thirties with COVID-19, enrolled during active disease. In nucleotides, the CDR3 is TGTGCCACTGAGGGACAGGGAGAAGGCTACACCTTC. Residues: CATEGQGEGYTF.